The entry that follows covers one TCR beta chain sequence. The entry originates in a study of blood T cell repertoires in COVID-19. This table comes from immunoSEQ multiplex PCR, and its TCRdb copy is limited to in-frame clones, with some not included. The sample consists of some 70,000 clones, 80% to 90% of them appearing once. The source material was peripheral blood. This TCR derives from a human donor in a cohort sampled during active COVID-19.

The CDR3 DNA is TGTGCCAGCAGCTTAGTTGGAGGGGGCGCATATGGCTACACCTTC. It translates to CASSLVGGGAYGYTF. The V call is TRBV7-9, the J call TRBJ1-2; 7 bases map to TRBD1. J lost 5 bases, V lost 1 base, and 7 bases had no gene match. The germline CDR1 and CDR2 sequences are SEHNR and FQNEAQ (reference sequence). There are 15 residues in the CDR3.